Each of the 10 T cell receptor beta chains below was sequenced from the same sample in a study of T cell responses to AZD1222 COVID-19 vaccine. Produced via immunoSEQ multiplex PCR; TCRdb's table is partial and in-frame only. The repertoire holds fewer than 250,000 clones, with just over 90% as singletons. Material: peripheral blood, obtained on day 0 of MenACWY control vaccination. These receptors came from an adult in good health.

The J gene is TRBJ1-5, the V gene TRBV7-8, with D perhaps TRBD1 (5 bases). Deletions cut 2 bases from V and 3 bases from J, with 11 bases between. The CDR3 contains 15 residues. Germline V lookup: CDR1 SGHVS, CDR2 FQNEAQ. This CDR3 reads CASSLRRAPNQPQHF. In nucleotides, the CDR3 is TGTGCCAGCAGCTTACGCAGGGCTCCCAATCAGCCCCAGCATTTT.

The CDR3 loop is CASSQSRDRGDYGYTF. In nucleotides, the CDR3 is TGTGCCAGCAGCCAATCCCGGGACAGGGGGGACTATGGCTACACCTTC. The rearrangement uses TRBV14 and TRBJ1-2, with 11 bases matching TRBD1. The CDR3 is 16 amino acids. After removal of 2 bases from V and 3 bases from J, the junction contained 5 bases not matched to a gene. Germline V gene data show CDR1 as SGHDN and CDR2 as FVKESK.

The genes are TRBV29-1 and TRBJ1-2, with 7 positions matching TRBD1. Trimming took 3 bases from V and 4 from J; bases not matched to a gene: 5. This CDR3 has 13 amino acids. Germline V lookup: CDR1 SQVTM, CDR2 ANQGSEA. The CDR3: CSVETGSGYGYTF. CDR3 bases: TGCAGCGTTGAGACAGGGAGTGGCTATGGCTACACCTTC.

Concerning this clone itself: Different DNA sequences within this sample yield the same CDR3. The chain employs TRBV5-1 and TRBJ1-2; no clear D gene. From germline, CDR1 is SGHRS and CDR2 YFSETQ. Trimming stripped 1 base from V and 3 bases from J, with 7 bases between. This CDR3 spans 13 amino acids. The CDR3 DNA reads TGCGCCAGCAGCTTGTCAGGAGACTATGGCTACACCTTC. It specifies CASSLSGDYGYTF.

This clone was picked up a small number of times. The genes are TRBV19 and TRBJ2-1; D gene unclear. CDR1 and CDR2 (germline): LNHDA, SQIVND (reference sequence). The V end was cut by 5 bases, the J end by 6 bases, with 11 bases between. This CDR3 has 13 amino acids. CDR3 DNA: TGTGCCAGTAGTTCCCGACCTGGCAATGAGCAGTTCTTC. Amino acids: CASSSRPGNEQFF.

The DNA of the CDR3 is TGTGCCAACTCGAAAGCCAGGTTTACGCGCTGGCCCCAGTACTTC. Its translation: CANSKARFTRWPQYF. The gene calls are TRBV28 and TRBJ2-5; D is unclear. Per germline, CDR1 MDHEN and CDR2 SYDVKM. The CDR3 contains 15 residues. The V end lost 10 bases, the J end lost 9 bases, and 27 bases lay between the germline ends.

The genes are TRBV6-4 and TRBJ2-1; tentatively, D is TRBD1 (6 bases). The CDR3 loop spans 13 amino acids. The germline V gene encodes CDR1 MRHNA and CDR2 SNTAGT. The V end lost 4 bases, the J end lost 5 bases, and 9 bases lay between the germline ends. CDR3 sequence reads: CASSADRHNEQFF. CDR3 in DNA: TGTGCCAGCAGTGCGGACAGACACAATGAGCAGTTCTTC.

The chain combines TRBV20-1 with TRBJ2-1; 9 nucleotides align to TRBD2. V was clipped by 3 bases and J by 3 bases; unmatched bases: 3. Germline V gene data show CDR1 as DFQATT and CDR2 as SNEGSKA (reference sequence). The CDR3 runs to 14 residues. CDR3 sequence reads: CSASERGDYNEQFF. Written as DNA, the CDR3 is TGCAGTGCTAGTGAGCGGGGGGACTACAATGAGCAGTTCTTC.

The count of this clone is one. V usage is TRBV3-1 (or the pseudogene TRBV3-2) and J usage is TRBJ2-2; no definite D call. The CDR3 covers 14 residues. Trimming left V 1 base short and J 5 bases short, with 8 bases between. CDR1 and CDR2 (germline): LGHDT, YNNKEL (reference sequence). In DNA form, the CDR3 reads TGTGCCAGCAGCCAAGTAGTCGGGACCGGGGAGCTGTTTTTT. Translated: CASSQVVGTGELFF.

The V and J genes are TRBV5-1 and TRBJ1-3, with a possible D match to TRBD1 (6 bases). Germline V gene lookup returns CDR1 SGHRS and CDR2 YFSETQ. Trimming left V 2 bases short and J 6 bases short, with 15 bases between. There are 15 residues in the CDR3. The CDR3 here is CASSFGGSVENTIYF. The CDR3 coding sequence is TGCGCCAGCAGCTTCGGGGGCTCGGTGGAAAACACCATATATTTT.